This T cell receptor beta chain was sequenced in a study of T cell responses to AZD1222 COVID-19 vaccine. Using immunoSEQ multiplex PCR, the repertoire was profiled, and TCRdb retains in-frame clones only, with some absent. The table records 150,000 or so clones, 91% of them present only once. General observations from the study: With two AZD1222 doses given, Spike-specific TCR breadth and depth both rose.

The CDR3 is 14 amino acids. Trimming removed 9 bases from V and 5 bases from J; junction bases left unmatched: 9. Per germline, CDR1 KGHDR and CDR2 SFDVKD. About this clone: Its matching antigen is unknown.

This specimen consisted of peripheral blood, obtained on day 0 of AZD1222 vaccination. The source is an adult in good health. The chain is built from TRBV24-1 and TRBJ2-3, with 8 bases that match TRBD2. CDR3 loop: CATGSGGPGDTQYF. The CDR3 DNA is TGTGCCACCGGATCGGGAGGGCCGGGAGATACGCAGTATTTT.